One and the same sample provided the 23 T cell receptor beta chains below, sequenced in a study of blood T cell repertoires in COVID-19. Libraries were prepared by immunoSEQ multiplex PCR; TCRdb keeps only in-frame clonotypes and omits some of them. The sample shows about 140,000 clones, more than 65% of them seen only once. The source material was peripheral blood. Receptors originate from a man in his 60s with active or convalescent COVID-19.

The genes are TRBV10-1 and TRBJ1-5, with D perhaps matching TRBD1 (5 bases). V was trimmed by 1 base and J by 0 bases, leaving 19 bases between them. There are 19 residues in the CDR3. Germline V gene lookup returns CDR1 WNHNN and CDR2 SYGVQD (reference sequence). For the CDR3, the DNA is TGCGCCAGCAGTGAGTGGGGGGGATCCGAGGGTTATAGCAATCAGCCCCAGCATTTT. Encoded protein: CASSEWGGSEGYSNQPQHF.

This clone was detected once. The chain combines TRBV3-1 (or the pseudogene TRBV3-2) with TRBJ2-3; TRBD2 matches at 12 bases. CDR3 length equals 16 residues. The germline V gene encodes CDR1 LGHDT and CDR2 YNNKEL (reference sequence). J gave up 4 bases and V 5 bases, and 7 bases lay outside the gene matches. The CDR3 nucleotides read TGTGCCAGCAGCAAGGGACTAGCGGGTTTTTCAGATACGCAGTATTTT. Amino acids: CASSKGLAGFSDTQYF.

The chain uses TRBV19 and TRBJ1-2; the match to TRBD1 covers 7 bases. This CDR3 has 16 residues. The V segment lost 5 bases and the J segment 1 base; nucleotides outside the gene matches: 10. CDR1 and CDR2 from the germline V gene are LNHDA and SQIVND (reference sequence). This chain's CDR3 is CASSLFSGTVNYGYTF. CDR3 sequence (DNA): TGTGCCAGTAGTCTCTTTTCCGGGACAGTTAACTATGGCTACACCTTC.

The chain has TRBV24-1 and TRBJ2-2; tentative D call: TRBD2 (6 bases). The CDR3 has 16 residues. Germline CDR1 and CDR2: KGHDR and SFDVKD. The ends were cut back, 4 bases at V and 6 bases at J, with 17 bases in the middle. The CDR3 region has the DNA TGTGCCACCAGTGACTCCACAGGTTGGGGGGCCGGGGAGCTGTTTTTT. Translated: CATSDSTGWGAGELFF.

In nucleotides, the CDR3 is TGTGCCAGCAGCTCGATCTGGGACAGGGAGGCTTCTGGAAACACCATATATTTT. Translating gives CASSSIWDREASGNTIYF. The V and J genes are TRBV13 and TRBJ1-3, with 9 bases fitting TRBD1. With 4 bases clipped from V and 1 base from J, the junction kept 11 bases outside the gene matches. Germline CDR1 reads PRHDT; CDR2 reads FYEKMQ (reference sequence). This CDR3 contains 18 residues.

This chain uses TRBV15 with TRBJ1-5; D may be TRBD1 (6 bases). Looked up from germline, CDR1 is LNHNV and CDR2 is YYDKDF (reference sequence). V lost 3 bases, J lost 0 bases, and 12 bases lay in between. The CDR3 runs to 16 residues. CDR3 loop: CATSSGQTYSNQPQHF. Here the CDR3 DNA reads TGTGCCACCAGCAGCGGACAGACATATAGCAATCAGCCCCAGCATTTT.

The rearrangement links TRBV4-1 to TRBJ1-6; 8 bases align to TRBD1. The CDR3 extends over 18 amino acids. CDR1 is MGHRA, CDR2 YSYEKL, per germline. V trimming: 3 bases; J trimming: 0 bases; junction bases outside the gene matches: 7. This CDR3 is CASSHPKGQDSYNSPLHF. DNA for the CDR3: TGCGCCAGCAGCCACCCTAAGGGACAGGACTCCTATAATTCACCCCTCCACTTT.

CDR3 DNA: TGTGCCAGCAGCTACGGACAGGGTGAAGCTTTCTTT. Protein sequence: CASSYGQGEAFF. This chain joins TRBV7-9 and TRBJ1-1; 8 bases agree with TRBD1. Unmatched junction bases numbered 2, after V lost 4 bases and J lost 7 bases. Germline values: CDR1 SEHNR, CDR2 FQNEAQ (reference sequence). The CDR3 length is 12 residues.

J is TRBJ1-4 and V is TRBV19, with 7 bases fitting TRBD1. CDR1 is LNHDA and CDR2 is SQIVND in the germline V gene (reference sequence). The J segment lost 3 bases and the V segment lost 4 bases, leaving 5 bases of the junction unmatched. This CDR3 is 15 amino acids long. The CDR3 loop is CASSTQGVANEKLFF. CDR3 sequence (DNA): TGTGCCAGTAGTACCCAGGGGGTAGCTAATGAAAAACTGTTTTTT.

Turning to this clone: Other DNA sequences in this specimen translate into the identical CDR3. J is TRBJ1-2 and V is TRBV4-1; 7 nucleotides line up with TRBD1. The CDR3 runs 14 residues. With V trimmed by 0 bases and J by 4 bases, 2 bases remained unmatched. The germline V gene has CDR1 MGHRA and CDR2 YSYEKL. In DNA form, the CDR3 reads TGCGCCAGCAGCCAAGACGGGACAGTCTATGGCTACACCTTC. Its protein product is CASSQDGTVYGYTF.

CDR3 amino acids: CASSLDGQSNYGYTF. The CDR3, as DNA: TGCGCCAGCAGCTTGGATGGACAGAGTAACTATGGCTACACCTTC. V gene TRBV5-1 combines with J gene TRBJ1-2; possibly TRBD1 for D (6 bases). This CDR3 is built from 15 residues. Per the germline V gene, CDR1 is SGHRS and CDR2 is YFSETQ. The V gene lost 0 bases and the J gene lost 1 base, with 10 bases spanning the gap.

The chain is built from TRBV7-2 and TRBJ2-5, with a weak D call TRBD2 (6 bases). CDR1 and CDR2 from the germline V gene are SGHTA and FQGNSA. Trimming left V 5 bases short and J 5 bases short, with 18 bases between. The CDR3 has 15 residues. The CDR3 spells CASSKRVQAGETQYF. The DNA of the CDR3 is TGTGCCAGCAGCAAACGGGTACAGGCGGGGGAGACCCAGTACTTC.

The CDR3 loop reads CASSQDSRGASGELFF. CDR3 coding DNA: TGCGCCAGCAGCCAAGATTCCAGGGGCGCGTCCGGGGAGCTGTTTTTT. The chain joins TRBV4-3 to TRBJ2-2; D might be TRBD1 (6 bases). Trimming took off 0 bases at V and 6 bases at J, with 14 bases between the two ends. The CDR3 spans 16 residues. The V gene's germline CDR1 is LGHNA and CDR2 YSLEER.

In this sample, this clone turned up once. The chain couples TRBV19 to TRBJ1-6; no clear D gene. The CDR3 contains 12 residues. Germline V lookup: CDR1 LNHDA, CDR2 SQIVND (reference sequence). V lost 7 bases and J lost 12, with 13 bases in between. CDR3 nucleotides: TGTGCCAGTAAGGAAGGAGGTATACCCCTCCACTTT. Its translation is CASKEGGIPLHF.

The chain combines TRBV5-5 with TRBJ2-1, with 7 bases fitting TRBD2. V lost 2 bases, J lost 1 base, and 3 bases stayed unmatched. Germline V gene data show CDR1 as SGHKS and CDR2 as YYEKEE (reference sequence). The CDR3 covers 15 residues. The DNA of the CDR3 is TGTGCCAGCAGCTTCGGGGGGTTTTCCTACAATGAGCAGTTCTTC. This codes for CASSFGGFSYNEQFF.

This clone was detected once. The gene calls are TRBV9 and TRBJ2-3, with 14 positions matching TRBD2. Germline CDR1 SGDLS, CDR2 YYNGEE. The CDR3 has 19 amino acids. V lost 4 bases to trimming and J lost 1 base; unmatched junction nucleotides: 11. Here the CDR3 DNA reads TGTGCCAGCAGCCCCCGGACTAGCGGGGGGCGCGCCCGCACAGATACGCAGTATTTT. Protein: CASSPRTSGGRARTDTQYF.

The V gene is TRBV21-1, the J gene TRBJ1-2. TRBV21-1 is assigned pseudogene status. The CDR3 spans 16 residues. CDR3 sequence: CASSKARPSPDYGYTF. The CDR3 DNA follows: TGTGCCAGCAGCAAAGCGCGTCCCTCCCCGGACTATGGCTACACCTTC.

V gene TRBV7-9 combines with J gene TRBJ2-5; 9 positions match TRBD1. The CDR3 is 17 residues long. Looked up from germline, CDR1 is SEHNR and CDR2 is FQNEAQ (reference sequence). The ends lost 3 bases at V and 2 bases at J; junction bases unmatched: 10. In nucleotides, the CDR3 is TGTGCCAGCAGCTTCCTCTTTGGGACAGGGCGGCAAGAGACCCAGTACTTC. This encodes CASSFLFGTGRQETQYF.

CDR3 coding DNA: TGTGCCAGCTCCCCTGGACAGGGGGTATACGAGCAGTACTTC. Amino acid sequence: CASSPGQGVYEQYF. V usage is TRBV18 and J usage is TRBJ2-7, with 10 bases fitting TRBD1. CDR1 and CDR2 from the germline V gene are KGHSH and LQKENI. Unmatched junction bases numbered 6, after V lost 6 bases and J lost 4 bases. The CDR3 is made up of 14 amino acids.

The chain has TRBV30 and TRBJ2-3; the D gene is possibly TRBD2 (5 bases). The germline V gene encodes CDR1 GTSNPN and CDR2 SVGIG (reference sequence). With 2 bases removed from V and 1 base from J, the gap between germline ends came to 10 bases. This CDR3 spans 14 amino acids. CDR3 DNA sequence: TGTGCCTGGAGTAGAGGGTCTGGCACAGATACGCAGTATTTT. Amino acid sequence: CAWSRGSGTDTQYF.

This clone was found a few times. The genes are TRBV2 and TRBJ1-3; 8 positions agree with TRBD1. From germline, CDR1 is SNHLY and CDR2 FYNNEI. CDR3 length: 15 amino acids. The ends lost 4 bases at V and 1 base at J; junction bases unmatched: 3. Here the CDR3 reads CASSVGQGSGNTIYF. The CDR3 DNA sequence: TGTGCCAGCAGTGTAGGACAGGGTTCTGGAAACACCATATATTTT.

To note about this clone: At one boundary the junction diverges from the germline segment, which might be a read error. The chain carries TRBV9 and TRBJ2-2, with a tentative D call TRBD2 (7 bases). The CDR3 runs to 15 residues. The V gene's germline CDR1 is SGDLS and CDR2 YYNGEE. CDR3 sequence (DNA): TGTGCCAGCAGCGTAGATAGCCTCGAGGGGGAGGGTCCACTTTTT. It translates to CASSVDSLEGEGPLF. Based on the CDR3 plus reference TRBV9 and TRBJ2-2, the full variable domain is DSGVTQTPKHLITATGQRVTLRCSPRSGDLSVYWYQQSLDQGLQFLIQYYNGEERAKGNILERFSAQQFPDLHSELNLSSLELGDSALYFCASSVDSLEGEGPLFGEGSRLTVL.

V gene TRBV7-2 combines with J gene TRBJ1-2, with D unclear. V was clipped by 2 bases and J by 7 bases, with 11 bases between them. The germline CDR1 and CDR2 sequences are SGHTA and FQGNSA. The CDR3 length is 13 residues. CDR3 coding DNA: TGTGCCAGCAGCTTAACCGGGAGCGGTGGCTACACCTTC. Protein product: CASSLTGSGGYTF.